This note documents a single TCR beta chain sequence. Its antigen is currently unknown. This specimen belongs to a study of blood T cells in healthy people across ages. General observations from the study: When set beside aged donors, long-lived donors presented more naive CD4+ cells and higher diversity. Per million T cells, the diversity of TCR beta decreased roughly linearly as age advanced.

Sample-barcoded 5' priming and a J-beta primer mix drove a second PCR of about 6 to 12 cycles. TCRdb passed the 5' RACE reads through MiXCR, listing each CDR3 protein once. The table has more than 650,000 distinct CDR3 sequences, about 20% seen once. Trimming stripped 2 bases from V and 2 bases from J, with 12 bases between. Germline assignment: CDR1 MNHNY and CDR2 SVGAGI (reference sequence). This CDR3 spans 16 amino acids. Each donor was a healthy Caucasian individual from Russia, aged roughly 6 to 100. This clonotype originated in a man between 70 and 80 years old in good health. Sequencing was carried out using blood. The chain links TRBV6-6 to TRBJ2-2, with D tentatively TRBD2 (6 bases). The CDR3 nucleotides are TGTGCCAGCAGTTACGGTAGCGGAACTAACACCGGGGAGCTGTTTTTT. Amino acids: CASSYGSGTNTGELFF.